The clone carrying this T cell receptor (beta chain) was seen more than once but under ten times. The data were taken from a study of beta chain features in type 1 diabetes. cDNA synthesis used the whole RNA isolate, giving expressed TCRB sequences. Clones were sequenced by immunoSEQ multiplex PCR, and TCRdb holds only the in-frame ones, with some missing. The table shows about 130,000 clones, with 7% to 10% occurring only once. V dropped 2 bases and J dropped 12; count of bases not matched to a gene: 15. The CDR3 totals 16 residues. Per the germline V gene, CDR1 is SGHRS and CDR2 is YFSETQ. This sequence was found in a young man in good health. The chain links TRBV5-1 to TRBJ2-1; 9 bases fit TRBD2. The sequencing input was central memory CD4+ T cells from blood. The CDR3, as DNA: TGCGCCAGCAGCTTTTTTAGCGGGGGTACTCTTACGGGGCAGTTCTTC. It specifies CASSFFSGGTLTGQFF.